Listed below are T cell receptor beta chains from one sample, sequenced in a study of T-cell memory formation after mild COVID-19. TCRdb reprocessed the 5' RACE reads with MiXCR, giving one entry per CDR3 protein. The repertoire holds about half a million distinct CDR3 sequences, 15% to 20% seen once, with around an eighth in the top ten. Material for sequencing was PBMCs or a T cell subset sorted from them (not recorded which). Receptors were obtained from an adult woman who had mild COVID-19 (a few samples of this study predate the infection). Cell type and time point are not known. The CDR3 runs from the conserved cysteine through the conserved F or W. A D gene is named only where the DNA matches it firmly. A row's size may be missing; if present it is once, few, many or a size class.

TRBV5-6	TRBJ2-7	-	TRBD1	TGTGCCAGCAGCGCGCGGGACAGGGTCTACGAGCAGTACTTC	CASSARDRVYEQYF
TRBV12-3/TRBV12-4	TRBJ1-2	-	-	TGTGCCAGCAGTCGCAGCGGCTACACCTTC	CASSRSGYTF
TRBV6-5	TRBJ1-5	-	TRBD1	TGTGCCAGCAGTTACTCGTCCGGGACAGGGGATCAGCCCCAGCATTTT	CASSYSSGTGDQPQHF
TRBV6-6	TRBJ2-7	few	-	TGTGCCAGCAGTTACTCCGCGCGGACCAACTCCTACGAGCAGTACTTC	CASSYSARTNSYEQYF
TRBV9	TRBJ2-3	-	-	TGTGCCAGCAGCGTCGGAGACACACATAGCACAGATACGCAGTATTTT	CASSVGDTHSTDTQYF
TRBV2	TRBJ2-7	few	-	TGTGCCAGCAGATCCTATTTATACGAGCAGTACTTC	CASRSYLYEQYF
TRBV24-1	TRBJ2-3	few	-	TGTGCCACCAGTGATCCCGGAGGGTTACAGGGAAATACGCAGTATTTT	CATSDPGGLQGNTQYF
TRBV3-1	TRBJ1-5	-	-	TGTGCCAGCAGCCTAGGTTGGCAGGGCAATCAGCCCCAGCATTTT	CASSLGWQGNQPQHF
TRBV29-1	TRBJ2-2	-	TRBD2	TGCAGCTCAGGCGGGGGGCTGACCGGGGAGCTGTTTTTT	CSSGGGLTGELFF
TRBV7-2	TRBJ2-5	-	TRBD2	TGTGCCAGCAGCCCGGGACTACTAAAAGAGACCCAGTACTTC	CASSPGLLKETQYF
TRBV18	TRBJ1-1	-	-	TGTGCCAGCTCACCTGCAGCCCGGAACACTGAAGCTTTCTTT	CASSPAARNTEAFF
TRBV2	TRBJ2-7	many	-	TGTGCCAGCAGTGATCTGGTCCAGCAGGGCGAGCAGTACTTC	CASSDLVQQGEQYF
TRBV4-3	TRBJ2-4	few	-	TGCGCCAGCAGCCAAGAGATCGTGACCACGACAGGCGACATTCAGTACTTC	CASSQEIVTTTGDIQYF
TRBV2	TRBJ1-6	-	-	TGTGCCAGCAGGAGAAGCAATAATTCACCCCTCCACTTT	CASRRSNNSPLHF
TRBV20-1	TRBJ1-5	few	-	TGCAGTGCTGCGGGACCCCGTCAGCCCCAGCATTTT	CSAAGPRQPQHF
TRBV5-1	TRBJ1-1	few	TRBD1	TGCGCCAGCACCTCAAGGACAGGAGTGAACACTGAAGCTTTCTTT	CASTSRTGVNTEAFF
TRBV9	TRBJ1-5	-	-	TGTGCCAGCAGCCTTGGAGGGCACAACAATCAGCCCCAGCATTTT	CASSLGGHNNQPQHF
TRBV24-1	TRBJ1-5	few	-	TGTGCCACCAGTATTACGGGACATCAGCCCCAGCATTTT	CATSITGHQPQHF
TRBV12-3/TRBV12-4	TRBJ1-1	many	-	TGTGCCAGCAGGCCAGAGCTGAACACTGAAGCTTTCTTT	CASRPELNTEAFF
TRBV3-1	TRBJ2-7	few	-	TGTGCCAGCTACGGAGGGGAGCCCCCCTACGAGCAGTACTTC	CASYGGEPPYEQYF